A single count supports the clone carrying this TCR beta chain. Antigen specificity is unknown. Trimming removed 6 bases from V and 2 bases from J; junction bases left unmatched: 4. This CDR3 comprises 14 residues. Germline V gene sequence: CDR1 SGHRS, CDR2 YFSETQ. Produced via immunoSEQ multiplex PCR; TCRdb's table is partial and in-frame only. The repertoire holds about 36,000 clones, with roughly 94% as singletons. This record belongs to a study of graft-versus-host responses after intestinal transplantation. Looking at the study overall: Isolated intestinal, liver-intestinal, or multivisceral transplants were what recipients had. Anti-thymocyte globulin induction preceded about three years of tacrolimus and steroid maintenance in all recipients. Broader study findings: GvH clones were found in recipient marrow; some appeared first in ileum or blood. High graft-versus-host to host-versus-graft clonal ratios were seen in allografts of patients with graft-donor T cell macrochimerism.

V usage is TRBV5-1 and J usage is TRBJ2-4; TRBD1 aligns across 8 bases. The material was unstimulated CD4+ T cells sorted from spleen or lymph node cells, obtained before transplant. The source is a human donor who was the organ donor for an intestinal transplant. CDR3 sequence: CASTQGAPKNIQYF. CDR3 coding DNA: TGCGCCAGCACCCAGGGGGCGCCCAAAAACATTCAGTACTTC. Full variable domain (remainder filled in from reference TRBV5-1 and TRBJ2-4): KAGVTQTPRYLIKTRGQQVTLSCSPISGHRSVSWYQQTPGQGLQFLFEYFSETQRNKGNFPGRFSGRQFSNSRSEMNVSTLELGDSALYLCASTQGAPKNIQYFGAGTRLSVL.